Listed below are T cell receptor beta chains from one sample, sequenced in a study of blood T cell repertoires in COVID-19. Clones were sequenced by immunoSEQ multiplex PCR, and TCRdb holds only the in-frame ones, with some missing. The sample lists 200,000 to 250,000 clones; around 80% were seen once. The source material was PBMCs or T cells enriched from blood (not recorded which). These receptors all come from a man aged 60-69 years who had recovered from COVID-19. Each CDR3 is given with its conserved first and last residue. The order of the fields is CDR3 protein, CDR3 DNA, V gene, J gene, D gene, clone size. D genes are given only for firm matches. The size field is filled for only some rows; it gives once, few, many or a size class.

CDR3: CASTESDYGYTF
DNA: TGTGCCAGTACGGAGTCCGACTATGGCTACACCTTC
V: TRBV19
J: TRBJ1-2
D: .
size: .

CDR3: CASSTGQGDNQPQHF
DNA: TGTGCCAGTAGTACGGGACAGGGAGACAATCAGCCCCAGCATTTT
V: TRBV19
J: TRBJ1-5
D: TRBD1
size: .

CDR3: CASRTGEDGYTF
DNA: TGTGCCAGCAGGACAGGGGAGGATGGCTACACCTTC
V: TRBV6-5
J: TRBJ1-2
D: TRBD1
size: .

CDR3: CSYRRVNTEAFF
DNA: TGCAGCTACAGGAGAGTGAACACTGAAGCTTTCTTT
V: TRBV29-1
J: TRBJ1-1
D: .
size: once

CDR3: CASKPDRGPYGYTF
DNA: TGTGCCAGCAAACCGGACAGGGGACCCTATGGCTACACCTTC
V: TRBV5-4
J: TRBJ1-2
D: TRBD1
size: .

CDR3: CASSLMGGLFYEQYF
DNA: TGTGCCAGCAGTTTAATGGGGGGTCTTTTCTACGAGCAGTACTTC
V: TRBV27
J: TRBJ2-7
D: .
size: .

CDR3: CASSQDQREKLFF
DNA: TGTGCCAGCAGCCAAGATCAGCGTGAAAAACTGTTTTTT
V: TRBV4-2
J: TRBJ1-4
D: .
size: .

CDR3: CASSLATNRGSGYTF
DNA: TGCGCCAGCAGCTTGGCAACTAACAGGGGATCGGGCTACACCTTC
V: TRBV5-1
J: TRBJ1-2
D: TRBD1
size: .

CDR3: CASRQNSGGEQYF
DNA: TGTGCCAGCAGACAGAACTCAGGGGGCGAGCAGTACTTC
V: TRBV7-9
J: TRBJ2-7
D: TRBD1
size: few

CDR3: CASFLAGVGETQYF
DNA: TGTGCCAGCTTTCTAGCGGGGGTTGGTGAGACCCAGTACTTC
V: TRBV3-1/TRBV3-2
J: TRBJ2-5
D: TRBD2
size: once

CDR3: CASSLQLAGSYNEQFF
DNA: TGTGCCAGCAGCTTACAACTAGCGGGCTCCTACAATGAGCAGTTCTTC
V: TRBV7-9
J: TRBJ2-1
D: TRBD2
size: .

CDR3: CASSPPVTGNTGELFF
DNA: TGTGCCAGCTCACCACCGGTAACAGGAAACACCGGGGAGCTGTTTTTT
V: TRBV18
J: TRBJ2-2
D: .
size: once

CDR3: CASSFTVQGNEQFF
DNA: TGTGCCAGCAGTTTTACGGTGCAGGGGAATGAGCAGTTCTTC
V: TRBV6-2/TRBV6-3
J: TRBJ2-1
D: .
size: .

CDR3: CASSWTGGRSGNTIYF
DNA: TGCGCCAGCAGCTGGACAGGGGGGAGATCTGGAAACACCATATATTTT
V: TRBV5-1
J: TRBJ1-3
D: TRBD1
size: once

CDR3: CASSPGKRGGSMETQYF
DNA: TGTGCCAGCAGCCCCGGGAAGCGGGGGGGCAGTATGGAGACCCAGTACTTC
V: TRBV3-1/TRBV3-2
J: TRBJ2-5
D: TRBD2
size: .

CDR3: CASSRGAGYEQYF
DNA: TGTGCCAGCAGCCGGGGGGCTGGATACGAGCAGTACTTC
V: TRBV27
J: TRBJ2-7
D: .
size: .

CDR3: CASSPPLARTYEQYF
DNA: TGTGCCAGCAGTCCCCCACTAGCGCGGACATACGAGCAGTACTTC
V: TRBV6-5
J: TRBJ2-7
D: TRBD2
size: .

CDR3: CASSFRTGGHEQYF
DNA: TGTGCCAGCAGTTTCCGGACAGGGGGGCACGAGCAGTACTTC
V: TRBV6-2/TRBV6-3
J: TRBJ2-7
D: TRBD1
size: .

CDR3: CASSLMGQTYNEQFF
DNA: TGTGCCAGCAGCTTAATGGGCCAAACCTACAATGAGCAGTTCTTC
V: TRBV7-2
J: TRBJ2-1
D: .
size: .

CDR3: CASCRGGPTDTQYF
DNA: TGTGCCAGCTGTCGCGGGGGACCCACAGATACGCAGTATTTT
V: TRBV9
J: TRBJ2-3
D: TRBD2
size: .

CDR3: CASSLLAGSDTQYF
DNA: TGTGCCAGCAGCCTTTTAGCGGGGTCAGATACGCAGTATTTT
V: TRBV9
J: TRBJ2-3
D: TRBD2
size: .

CDR3: CASSTTSARINEQFF
DNA: TGTGCCAGCAGCACAACTAGCGCTAGGATAAATGAGCAGTTCTTC
V: TRBV6-6
J: TRBJ2-1
D: TRBD2
size: .

CDR3: CASSYGTDNEQFF
DNA: TGTGCCAGCAGTTACGGGACAGACAATGAGCAGTTCTTC
V: TRBV6-2/TRBV6-3
J: TRBJ2-1
D: TRBD1
size: once

CDR3: CASSPPGSNQGTQYF
DNA: TGTGCCAGCAGCCCCCCTGGTAGTAACCAGGGTACGCAGTATTTT
V: TRBV7-3
J: TRBJ2-3
D: .
size: .

CDR3: CASSLAGAGLNYGYTF
DNA: TGTGCCAGCAGCTTAGCAGGGGCCGGATTGAACTATGGCTACACCTTC
V: TRBV7-9
J: TRBJ1-2
D: .
size: .

CDR3: CASSYRDEGTEAFF
DNA: TGTGCCAGCAGTTACAGGGATGAGGGCACTGAAGCTTTCTTT
V: TRBV6-5
J: TRBJ1-1
D: .
size: .

CDR3: CASRLMTGSTEAFF
DNA: TGTGCCAGTCGCCTAATGACAGGGAGTACTGAAGCTTTCTTT
V: TRBV19
J: TRBJ1-1
D: TRBD1
size: .

CDR3: CASLTLNEQFF
DNA: TGTGCCAGCTTGACTCTCAATGAGCAGTTCTTC
V: TRBV12-3/TRBV12-4
J: TRBJ2-1
D: .
size: .

CDR3: CASTSKGVGQGAQGFTEAFF
DNA: .
V: TRBV21-1
J: TRBJ1-1
D: .
size: .

CDR3: CASSETQGAQAEAFF
DNA: TGTGCCAGCAGTGAAACACAGGGGGCTCAAGCTGAAGCTTTCTTT
V: TRBV2
J: TRBJ1-1
D: TRBD1
size: .

CDR3: CASSLVRQTGELFF
DNA: TGTGCCAGCAGCTTAGTCCGACAGACCGGGGAGCTGTTTTTT
V: TRBV7-6
J: TRBJ2-2
D: .
size: few

CDR3: CALRRGVDTEAFF
DNA: TGTGCCTTAAGGCGGGGAGTCGACACTGAAGCTTTCTTT
V: TRBV10-3
J: TRBJ1-1
D: .
size: .

CDR3: CASSVRGQPGYTF
DNA: TGTGCCAGCAGCGTAAGGGGACAGCCGGGCTACACCTTC
V: TRBV3-1/TRBV3-2
J: TRBJ1-2
D: TRBD1
size: once

CDR3: CASSGRTGNTEAFF
DNA: TGTGCCAGTAGTGGAAGGACAGGGAACACTGAAGCTTTCTTT
V: TRBV19
J: TRBJ1-1
D: TRBD1
size: .

CDR3: CSVERDRGGSNTGELFF
DNA: TGCAGCGTTGAGCGGGACAGGGGCGGTTCGAACACCGGGGAGCTGTTTTTT
V: TRBV29-1
J: TRBJ2-2
D: TRBD1
size: .

CDR3: CASGGLAGGTNTQYF
DNA: TGCGCCAGCGGGGGACTAGCGGGGGGTACAAATACGCAGTATTTT
V: TRBV5-1
J: TRBJ2-3
D: TRBD2
size: .

CDR3: CASSPTPPQQFF
DNA: TGTGCCAGCAGCCCTACTCCCCCGCAGCAGTTCTTC
V: TRBV11-2
J: TRBJ2-1
D: .
size: .

CDR3: CASRTPGAGSLFF
DNA: TGCGCCAGCAGAACTCCGGGAGCGGGGAGTCTGTTCTTC
V: TRBV4-3
J: TRBJ2-1
D: TRBD2
size: .

CDR3: CASSRDRDEKLFF
DNA: TGTGCCAGCAGCAGGGACAGGGATGAAAAACTGTTTTTT
V: TRBV12-3/TRBV12-4
J: TRBJ1-4
D: TRBD1
size: .

CDR3: CASSFSRQGLKNSYNEQFF
DNA: TGCGCCAGCAGCTTCTCTCGACAGGGGTTAAAGAACTCCTACAATGAGCAGTTCTTC
V: TRBV5-1
J: TRBJ2-1
D: TRBD1
size: once